This T cell receptor beta chain was identified in a study of blood T cell repertoires in COVID-19. The CDR3 consists of 14 residues. The germline gives CDR1 LGHNT, CDR2 FRNRAP. Trimming removed 4 bases from V and 7 bases from J; junction bases left unmatched: 7. TCRdb's table, derived via immunoSEQ multiplex PCR, lists solely in-frame clones and lacks some. The repertoire holds 200,000 to 250,000 clones, with 82% as singletons. The chain joins TRBV12-5 to TRBJ1-1, with 9 bases identical to TRBD1. This clonotype was obtained from a woman of 80 years or more with acute or convalescent COVID-19. The sequencing input was peripheral blood. This chain's CDR3 is CASGSGQGIIEAFF. Written as DNA, the CDR3 is TGTGCTAGTGGTTCGGGACAGGGTATAATTGAAGCTTTCTTT. Full variable domain (rest looked up from reference TRBV12-5 and TRBJ1-1): DARVTQTPRHKVTEMGQEVTMRCQPILGHNTVFWYRQTMMQGLELLAYFRNRAPLDDSGMPKDRFSAEMPDATLATLKIQPSEPRDSAVYFCASGSGQGIIEAFFGQGTRLTVV.